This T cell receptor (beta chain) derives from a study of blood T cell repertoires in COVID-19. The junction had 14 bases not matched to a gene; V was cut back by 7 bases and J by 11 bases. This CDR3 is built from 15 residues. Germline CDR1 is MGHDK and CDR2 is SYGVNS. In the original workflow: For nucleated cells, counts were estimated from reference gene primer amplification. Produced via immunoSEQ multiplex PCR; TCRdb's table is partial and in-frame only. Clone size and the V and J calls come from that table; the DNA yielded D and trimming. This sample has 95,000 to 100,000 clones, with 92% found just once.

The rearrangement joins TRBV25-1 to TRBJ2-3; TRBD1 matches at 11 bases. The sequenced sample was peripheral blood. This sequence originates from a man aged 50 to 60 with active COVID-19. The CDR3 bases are TGTGCCAGCACCCGGGACAGGGGGATTTCGGGTGTGCAGTATTTT. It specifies CASTRDRGISGVQYF.